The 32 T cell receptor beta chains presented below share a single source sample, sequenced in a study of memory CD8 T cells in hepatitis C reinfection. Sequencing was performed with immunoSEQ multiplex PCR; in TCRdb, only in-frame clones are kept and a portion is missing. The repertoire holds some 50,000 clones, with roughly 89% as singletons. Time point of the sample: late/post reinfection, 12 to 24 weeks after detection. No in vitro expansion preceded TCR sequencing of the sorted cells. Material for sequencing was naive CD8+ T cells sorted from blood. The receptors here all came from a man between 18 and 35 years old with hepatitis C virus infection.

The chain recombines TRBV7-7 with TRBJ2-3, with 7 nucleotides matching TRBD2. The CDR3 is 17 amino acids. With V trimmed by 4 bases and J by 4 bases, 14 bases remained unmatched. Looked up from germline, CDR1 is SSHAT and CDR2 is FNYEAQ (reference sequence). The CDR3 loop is CASSSLSGPGRADTQYF. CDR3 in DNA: TGTGCCAGCAGCTCGCTATCCGGGCCAGGGAGGGCAGATACGCAGTATTTT.

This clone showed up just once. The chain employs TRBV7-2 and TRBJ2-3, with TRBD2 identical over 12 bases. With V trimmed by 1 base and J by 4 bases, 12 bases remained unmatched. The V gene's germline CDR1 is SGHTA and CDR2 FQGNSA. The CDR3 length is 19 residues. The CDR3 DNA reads TGTGCCAGCAGCTTAGTATTACTAGCGGGGGGCTCGGGGCCAGATACGCAGTATTTT. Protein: CASSLVLLAGGSGPDTQYF.

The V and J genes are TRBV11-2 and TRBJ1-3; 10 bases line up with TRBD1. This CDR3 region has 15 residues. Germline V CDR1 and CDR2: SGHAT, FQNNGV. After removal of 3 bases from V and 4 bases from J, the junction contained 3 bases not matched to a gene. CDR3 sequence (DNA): TGTGCCAGCAGCTTGGGACAGGGGAACGGAAACACCATATATTTT. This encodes CASSLGQGNGNTIYF.

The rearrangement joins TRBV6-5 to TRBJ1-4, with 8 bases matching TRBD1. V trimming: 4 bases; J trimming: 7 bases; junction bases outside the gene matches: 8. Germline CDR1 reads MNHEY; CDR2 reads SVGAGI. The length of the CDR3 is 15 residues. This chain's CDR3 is CASSSQQGAAEKLFF. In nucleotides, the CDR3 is TGTGCCAGCAGTTCCCAGCAGGGGGCTGCTGAAAAACTGTTTTTT.

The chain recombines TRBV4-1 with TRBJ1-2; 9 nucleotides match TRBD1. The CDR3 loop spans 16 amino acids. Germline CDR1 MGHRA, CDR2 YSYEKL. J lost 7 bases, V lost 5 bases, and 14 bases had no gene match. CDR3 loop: CASSYLPGQGMAGYTF. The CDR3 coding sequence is TGCGCCAGCAGCTATCTGCCGGGACAGGGTATGGCTGGCTACACCTTC.

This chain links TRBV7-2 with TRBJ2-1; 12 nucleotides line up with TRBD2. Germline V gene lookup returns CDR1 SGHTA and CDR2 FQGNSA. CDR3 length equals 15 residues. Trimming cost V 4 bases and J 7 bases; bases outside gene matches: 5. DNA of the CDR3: TGTGCCAGCAGCTGGACTAGCGGGAAAGGGAATGAGCAGTTCTTC. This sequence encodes CASSWTSGKGNEQFF.

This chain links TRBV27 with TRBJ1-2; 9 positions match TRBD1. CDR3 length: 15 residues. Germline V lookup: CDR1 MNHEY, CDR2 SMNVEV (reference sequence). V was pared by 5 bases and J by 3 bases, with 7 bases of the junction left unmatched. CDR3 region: CASSTAGQGYYGYTF. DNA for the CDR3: TGTGCCAGCAGTACAGCGGGACAGGGATACTATGGCTACACCTTC.

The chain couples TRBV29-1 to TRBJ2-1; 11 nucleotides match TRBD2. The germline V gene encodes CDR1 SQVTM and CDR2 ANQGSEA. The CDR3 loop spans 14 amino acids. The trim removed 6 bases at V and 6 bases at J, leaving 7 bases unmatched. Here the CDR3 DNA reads TGCAGCGTCCTGACTAGCGGGAATCCCAATGAGCAGTTCTTC. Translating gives CSVLTSGNPNEQFF.

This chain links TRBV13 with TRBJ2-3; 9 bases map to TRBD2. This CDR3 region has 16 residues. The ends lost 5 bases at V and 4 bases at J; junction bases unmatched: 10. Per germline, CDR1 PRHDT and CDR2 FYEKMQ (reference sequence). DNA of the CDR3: TGTGCCAGCAGCGTCTGGGGCGGGGGGGCCCCAGATACGCAGTATTTT. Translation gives CASSVWGGGAPDTQYF.

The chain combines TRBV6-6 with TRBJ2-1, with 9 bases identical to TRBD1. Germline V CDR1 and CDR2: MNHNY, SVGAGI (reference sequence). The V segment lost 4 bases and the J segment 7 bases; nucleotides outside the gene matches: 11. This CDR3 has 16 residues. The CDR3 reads CASSSRTGATGNEQFF. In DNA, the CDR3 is TGTGCCAGCAGTTCCCGGACAGGGGCAACTGGTAATGAGCAGTTCTTC.

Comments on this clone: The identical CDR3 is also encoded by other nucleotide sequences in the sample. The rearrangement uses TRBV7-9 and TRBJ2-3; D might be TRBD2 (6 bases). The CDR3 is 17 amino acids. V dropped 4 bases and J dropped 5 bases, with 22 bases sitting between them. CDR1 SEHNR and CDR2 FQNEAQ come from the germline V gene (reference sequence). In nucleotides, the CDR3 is TGTGCCAGCAGCTCCATAGGGGCGGGGCTAGATGGAGATACGCAGTATTTT. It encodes CASSSIGAGLDGDTQYF.

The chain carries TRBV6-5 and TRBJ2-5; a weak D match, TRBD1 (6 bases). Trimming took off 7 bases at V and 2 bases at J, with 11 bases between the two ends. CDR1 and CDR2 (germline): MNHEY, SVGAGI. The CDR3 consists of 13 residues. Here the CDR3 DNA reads TGTGCCAGCAAGGACAGACTTCAAGAGACCCAGTACTTC. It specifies CASKDRLQETQYF.

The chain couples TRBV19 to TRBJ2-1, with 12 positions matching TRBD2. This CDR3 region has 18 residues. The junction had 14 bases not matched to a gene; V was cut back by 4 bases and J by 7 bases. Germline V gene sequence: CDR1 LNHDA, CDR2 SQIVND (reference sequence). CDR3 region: CASSTNQGPGLAGNEQFF. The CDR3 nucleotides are TGTGCCAGTAGTACAAATCAGGGACCCGGACTAGCGGGAAATGAGCAGTTCTTC.

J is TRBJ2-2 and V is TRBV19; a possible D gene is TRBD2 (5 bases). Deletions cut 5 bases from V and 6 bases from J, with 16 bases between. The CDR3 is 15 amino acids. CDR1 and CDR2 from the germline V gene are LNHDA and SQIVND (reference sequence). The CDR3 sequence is CASSVLATRAGELFF. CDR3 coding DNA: TGTGCCAGTAGTGTCCTAGCTACCCGGGCCGGGGAGCTGTTTTTT.

The CDR3 loop reads CASSLLEGLDGYTF. CDR3 DNA: TGTGCCAGCAGCTTATTGGAGGGCCTAGATGGCTACACCTTC. This chain links TRBV7-2 with TRBJ1-2; D gene uncertain. There are 14 residues in the CDR3. CDR1 is SGHTA, CDR2 FQGNSA, per germline. V lost 2 bases, J lost 6 bases, and 13 bases lay in between.

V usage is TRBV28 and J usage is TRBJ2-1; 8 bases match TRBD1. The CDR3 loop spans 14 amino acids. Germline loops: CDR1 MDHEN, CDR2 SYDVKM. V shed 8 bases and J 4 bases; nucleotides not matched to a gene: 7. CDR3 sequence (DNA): TGTGCCAGCGCCGGGACAGGCACTTACAATGAGCAGTTCTTC. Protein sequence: CASAGTGTYNEQFF.

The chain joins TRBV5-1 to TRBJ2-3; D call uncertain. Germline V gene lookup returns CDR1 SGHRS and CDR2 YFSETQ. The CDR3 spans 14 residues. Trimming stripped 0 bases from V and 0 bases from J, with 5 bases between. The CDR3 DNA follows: TGCGCCAGCAGCTTGGTATCTAGCACAGATACGCAGTATTTT. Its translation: CASSLVSSTDTQYF.

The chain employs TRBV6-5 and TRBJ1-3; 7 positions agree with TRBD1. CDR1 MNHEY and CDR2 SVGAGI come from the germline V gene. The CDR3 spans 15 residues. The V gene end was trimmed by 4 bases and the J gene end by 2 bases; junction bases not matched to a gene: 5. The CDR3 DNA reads TGTGCCAGCAGTTCCAGTCAGGGGGCTGGAAACACCATATATTTT. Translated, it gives CASSSSQGAGNTIYF.

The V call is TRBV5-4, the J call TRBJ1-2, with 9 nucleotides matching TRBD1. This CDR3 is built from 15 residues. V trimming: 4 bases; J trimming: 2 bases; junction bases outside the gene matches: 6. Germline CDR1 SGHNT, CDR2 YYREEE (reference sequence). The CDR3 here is CASSPRTGANYGYTF. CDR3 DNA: TGTGCCAGCAGCCCCCGGACAGGGGCCAACTATGGCTACACCTTC.

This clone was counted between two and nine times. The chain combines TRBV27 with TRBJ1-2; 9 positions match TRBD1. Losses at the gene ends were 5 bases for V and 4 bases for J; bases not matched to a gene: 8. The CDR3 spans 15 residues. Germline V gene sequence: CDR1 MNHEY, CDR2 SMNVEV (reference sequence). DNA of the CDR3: TGTGCCAGCAGTCTGGATGGGACAGGGTTCTATGGCTACACCTTC. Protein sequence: CASSLDGTGFYGYTF.

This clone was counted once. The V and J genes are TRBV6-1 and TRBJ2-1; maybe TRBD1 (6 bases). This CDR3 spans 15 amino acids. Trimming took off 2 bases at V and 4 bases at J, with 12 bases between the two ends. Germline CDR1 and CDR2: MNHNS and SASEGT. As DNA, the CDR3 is TGTGCCAGCAGTGAAACTGGGACACCTTACAATGAGCAGTTCTTC. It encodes CASSETGTPYNEQFF.

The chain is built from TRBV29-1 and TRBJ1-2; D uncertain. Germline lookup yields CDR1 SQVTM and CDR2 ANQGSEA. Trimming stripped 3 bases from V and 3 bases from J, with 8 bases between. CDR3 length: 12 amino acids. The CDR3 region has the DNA TGCAGCGTTGATGACAAGTACTATGGCTACACCTTC. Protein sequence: CSVDDKYYGYTF. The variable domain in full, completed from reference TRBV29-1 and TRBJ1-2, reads SAVISQKPSRDICQRGTSLTIQCQVDSQVTMMFWYRQQPGQSLTLIATANQGSEATYESGFVIDKFPISRPNLTFSTLTVSNMSPEDSSIYLCSVDDKYYGYTFGSGTRLTVV.

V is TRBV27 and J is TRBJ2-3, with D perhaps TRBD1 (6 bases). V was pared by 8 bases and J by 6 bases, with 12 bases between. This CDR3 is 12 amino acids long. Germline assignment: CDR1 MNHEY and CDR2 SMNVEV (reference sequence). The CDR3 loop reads CASFEGEDTQYF. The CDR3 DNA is TGTGCCAGCTTTGAGGGGGAGGATACGCAGTATTTT.

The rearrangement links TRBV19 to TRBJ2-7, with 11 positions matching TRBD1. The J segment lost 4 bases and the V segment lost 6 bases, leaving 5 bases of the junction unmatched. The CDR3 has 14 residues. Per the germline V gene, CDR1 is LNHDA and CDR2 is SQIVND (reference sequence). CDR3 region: CASSAGTGGYEQYF. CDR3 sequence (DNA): TGTGCCAGTAGCGCCGGGACAGGGGGGTACGAGCAGTACTTC. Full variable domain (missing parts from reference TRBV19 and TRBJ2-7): DGGITQSPKYLFRKEGQNVTLSCEQNLNHDAMYWYRQDPGQGLRLIYYSQIVNDFQKGDIAEGYSVSREKKESFPLTVTSAQKNPTAFYLCASSAGTGGYEQYFGPGTRLTVT.

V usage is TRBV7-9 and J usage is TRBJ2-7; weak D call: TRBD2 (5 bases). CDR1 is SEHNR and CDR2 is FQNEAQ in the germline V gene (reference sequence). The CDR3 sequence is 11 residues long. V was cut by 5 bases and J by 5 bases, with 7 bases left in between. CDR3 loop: CASSAGDEQYF. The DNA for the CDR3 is TGTGCCAGCAGCGCGGGCGACGAGCAGTACTTC.

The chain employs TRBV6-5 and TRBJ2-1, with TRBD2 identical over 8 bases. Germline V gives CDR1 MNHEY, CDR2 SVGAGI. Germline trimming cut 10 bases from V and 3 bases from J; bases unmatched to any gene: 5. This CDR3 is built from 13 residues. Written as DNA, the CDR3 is TGTGCCACTACAACTAGCGGCTACAATGAGCAGTTCTTC. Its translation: CATTTSGYNEQFF.

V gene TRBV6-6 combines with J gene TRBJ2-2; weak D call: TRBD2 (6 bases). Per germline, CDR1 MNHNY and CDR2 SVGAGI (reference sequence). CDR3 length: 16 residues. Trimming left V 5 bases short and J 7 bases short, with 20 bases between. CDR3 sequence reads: CASSPLEGEFSGELFF. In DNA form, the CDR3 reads TGTGCCAGCAGTCCCCTGGAGGGAGAGTTCAGCGGGGAGCTGTTTTTT.

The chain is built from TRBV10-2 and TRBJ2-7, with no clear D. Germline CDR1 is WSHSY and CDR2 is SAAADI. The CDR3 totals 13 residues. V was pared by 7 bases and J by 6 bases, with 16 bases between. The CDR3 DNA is TGCGCCAGCACCACCTCTCTAGAACTCGAGCAGTACGTC. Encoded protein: CASTTSLELEQYV.

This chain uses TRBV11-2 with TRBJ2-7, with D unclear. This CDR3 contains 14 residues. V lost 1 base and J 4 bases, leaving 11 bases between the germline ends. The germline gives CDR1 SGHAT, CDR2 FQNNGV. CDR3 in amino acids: CASSLGPQWYEQYF. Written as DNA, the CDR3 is TGTGCCAGCAGCTTAGGCCCACAGTGGTACGAGCAGTACTTC. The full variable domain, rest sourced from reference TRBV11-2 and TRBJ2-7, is EAGVAQSPRYKIIEKRQSVAFWCNPISGHATLYWYQQILGQGPKLLIQFQNNGVVDDSQLPKDRFSAERLKGVDSTLKIQPAKLEDSAVYLCASSLGPQWYEQYFGPGTRLTVT.

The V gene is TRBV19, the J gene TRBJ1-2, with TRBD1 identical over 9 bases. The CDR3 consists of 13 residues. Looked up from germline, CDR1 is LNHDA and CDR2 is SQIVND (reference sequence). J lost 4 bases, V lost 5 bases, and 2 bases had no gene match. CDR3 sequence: CASSGDRAYGYTF. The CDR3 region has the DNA TGTGCCAGTAGTGGGGACAGGGCCTATGGCTACACCTTC.

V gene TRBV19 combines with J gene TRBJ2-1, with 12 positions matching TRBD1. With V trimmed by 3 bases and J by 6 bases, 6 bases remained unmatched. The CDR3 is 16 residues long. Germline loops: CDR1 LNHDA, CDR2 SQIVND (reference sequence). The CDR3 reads CASSMGDRGLRNEQFF. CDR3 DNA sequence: TGTGCCAGTAGTATGGGGGACAGGGGGCTTCGCAATGAGCAGTTCTTC.

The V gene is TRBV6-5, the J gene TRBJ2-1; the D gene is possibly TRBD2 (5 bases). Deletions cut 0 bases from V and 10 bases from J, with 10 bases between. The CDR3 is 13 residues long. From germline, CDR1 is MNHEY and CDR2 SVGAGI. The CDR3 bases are TGTGCCAGCAGTTACTCTCGGGGAGAAGAGCAGTTCTTC. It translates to CASSYSRGEEQFF.